This T cell receptor beta chain came from a study of T-cell reconstitution after alpha-beta-depleted transplantation in children. Broader study findings: It was newly produced T cells that mostly accounted for T-cell counts and diversity one year after transplant. Reportedly, only several hundred clones from non-depleted graft cells drove alpha-beta T-cell counts at about two months.

TCRbeta library preparation incorporated unique molecular identifiers. TCRdb ran MiXCR on the PCR reads and lists one entry per CDR3 protein. Counted here are about 980,000 distinct CDR3 sequences, about 29% occurring once; the ten biggest clones make up over 25%. The J segment lost 0 bases and the V segment lost 3 bases, leaving 3 bases of the junction unmatched. The germline gives CDR1 SQVTM, CDR2 ANQGSEA. The CDR3 runs to 14 residues. This clonotype was counted only a few times. Its matching antigen is unknown. The gene calls are TRBV29-1 and TRBJ2-3; 7 bases are a match to TRBD1. The receptor's source is a boy less than two years old who had a stem cell transplant for SCID, so the T cells may come from the graft donor. The sequenced sample was PBMCs, mostly from graft donor cells, obtained 360 days after TCRalphabeta/CD19-depleted stem cell transplant. In nucleotides, the CDR3 is TGCAGCGTTGAGGAAGGGGGCAGCACAGATACGCAGTATTTT. Encoded protein: CSVEEGGSTDTQYF.